This note documents a single TCR beta chain sequence. The use of a sample-barcoded 5' primer and a J-beta primer mix characterized a second PCR of about 7 to 12 cycles. TCRdb re-analysed the 5' RACE reads in MiXCR, keeping a single row per CDR3 protein. The data hold about 1.1 million distinct CDR3 sequences, with 35% to 45% observed a single time. This sample was included in a study of blood T cells in healthy people across ages. Sequenced sample: blood. This receptor was obtained from a man aged 18 to 30 in good health.

In nucleotides, the CDR3 is TGTGCCAGCAGTCGTCGAACGTCCGAGCAGTACTTC. Its protein is CASSRRTSEQYF. The chain has TRBV6-2 or TRBV6-3 and TRBJ2-7; D gene unclear. Germline lookup yields CDR1 MNHEY and CDR2 SVGEGT. Trimming took off 5 bases at V and 6 bases at J, with 11 bases between the two ends. The CDR3 loop spans 12 amino acids.